The T cell receptor (beta chain) under discussion was sequenced for a study of Graves' ophthalmopathy and Graves' hyperthyroidism. Fresh peripheral blood, around 10 ml, was the PBMC source. This clonotype was found many times. Its target is unknown. J lost 2 bases, V lost 3 bases, and 2 bases had no gene match. This CDR3 is 15 amino acids long. The V gene's germline CDR1 is SGHRS and CDR2 YFSETQ. CDR3 regions of TCR beta were amplified from RNA transcripts. First-round RT-PCR relied on HTBI primers, and a second-round multiplex PCR came next. TCRdb used MiXCR to reprocess the multiplex PCR reads, holding one entry per CDR3 protein. The top ten clones hold roughly 7% of a sample with 300,000 to 500,000 distinct CDR3 sequences, approximately 15% of them seen once. Broader study findings: With a specificity of roughly 72% and a sensitivity of 70.59%, the model predicted ophthalmopathy progression.

The genes are TRBV5-1 and TRBJ2-2; 9 positions match TRBD1. The receptor was isolated from a woman between 18 and 29 years old with stable Graves' hyperthyroidism. The sample taken for sequencing was peripheral blood. CDR3 nucleotide sequence: TGCGCCAGCAGCTGGGGACAGGGAAACACCGGGGAGCTGTTTTTT. Protein sequence: CASSWGQGNTGELFF.